The clone carrying this T cell receptor beta chain has more than one count but fewer than ten. The CDR3 covers 13 residues. CDR1 is MNHNS and CDR2 is SASEGT in the germline V gene. V lost 4 bases, J lost 6 bases, and 5 bases stayed unmatched. The data were obtained in a study of shared clonotypes between healthy human individuals. Some clones are missing from TCRdb's copy, which holds only in-frame ones; the method was immunoSEQ multiplex PCR. The table includes a few million clones, over 85% detected once. The receptor's source is a young man in good health. Some clones in this sample may be carry-over from other donors' samples. The genes are TRBV6-1 and TRBJ1-1; 7 bases are a match to TRBD1. Sequencing used naive CD4+ T cells from PBMCs. Subset indicated: CD45RA+ positively selected. The CDR3 region is CASSVEGASEAFF. The CDR3 coding sequence is TGTGCCAGCAGTGTGGAGGGGGCCTCTGAAGCTTTCTTT.